This record looks at one T cell receptor (beta chain) sequence and its context. The source of the sample is a study of blood T cell repertoires in COVID-19. Study information: Whether acute or convalescent, the COVID-19 samples came from the United States, Italy and Spain.

The authors' processing: How many nucleated cells were present was estimated from reference gene primer amplification. Repertoires were generated with immunoSEQ multiplex PCR, while TCRdb's copy carries only in-frame clones and drops some. The D gene and trimming were derived from the DNA, and the V and J assignments and clone size from that table. The table shows fewer than 650,000 clones, with roughly nine tenths occurring only once. Losses at the gene ends were 5 bases for V and 12 bases for J; bases not matched to a gene: 13. Germline CDR1 reads PRHDT; CDR2 reads FYEKMQ (reference sequence). The CDR3 extends over 14 amino acids.

The clonotype was recovered from a woman in her 50s with COVID-19, enrolled during active disease. The V gene is TRBV13, the J gene TRBJ1-2, with 9 bases that match TRBD1. The sample taken for sequencing was peripheral blood. Here the CDR3 reads CASSATGTGSSNTF. The CDR3 region has the DNA TGTGCCAGCAGCGCGACCGGGACAGGGAGTAGCAACACCTTC.